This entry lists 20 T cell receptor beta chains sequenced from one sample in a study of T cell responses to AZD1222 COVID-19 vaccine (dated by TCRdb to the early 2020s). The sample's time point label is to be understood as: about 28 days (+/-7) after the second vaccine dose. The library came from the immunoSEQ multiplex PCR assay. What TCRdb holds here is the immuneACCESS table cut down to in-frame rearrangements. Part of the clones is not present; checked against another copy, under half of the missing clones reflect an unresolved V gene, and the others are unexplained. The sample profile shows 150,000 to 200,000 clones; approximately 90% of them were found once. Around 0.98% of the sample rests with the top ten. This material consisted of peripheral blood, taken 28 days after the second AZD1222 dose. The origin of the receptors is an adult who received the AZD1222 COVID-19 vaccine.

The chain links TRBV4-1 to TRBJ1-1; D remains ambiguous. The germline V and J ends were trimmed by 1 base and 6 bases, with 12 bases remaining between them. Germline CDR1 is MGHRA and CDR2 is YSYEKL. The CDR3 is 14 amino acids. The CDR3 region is CASSQGRGSAEAFF. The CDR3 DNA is TGCGCCAGCAGCCAAGGGCGAGGGAGCGCTGAAGCTTTCTTT.

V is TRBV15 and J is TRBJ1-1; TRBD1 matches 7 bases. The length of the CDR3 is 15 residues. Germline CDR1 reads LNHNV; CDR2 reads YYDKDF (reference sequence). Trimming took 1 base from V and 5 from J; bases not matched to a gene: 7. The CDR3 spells CATSRVEGAITEAFF. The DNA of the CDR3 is TGTGCCACCAGCAGAGTGGAGGGGGCGATTACTGAAGCTTTCTTT. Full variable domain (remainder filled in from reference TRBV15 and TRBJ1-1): DAMVIQNPRYQVTQFGKPVTLSCSQTLNHNVMYWYQQKSSQAPKLLFHYYDKDFNNEADTPDNFQSRRPNTSFCFLDIRSPGLGDTAMYLCATSRVEGAITEAFFGQGTRLTVV.

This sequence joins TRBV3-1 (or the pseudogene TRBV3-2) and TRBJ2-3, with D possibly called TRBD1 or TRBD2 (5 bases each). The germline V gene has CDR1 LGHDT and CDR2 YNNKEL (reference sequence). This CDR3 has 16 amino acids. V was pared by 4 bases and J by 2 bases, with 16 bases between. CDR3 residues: CASSLRGVGPTDTQYF. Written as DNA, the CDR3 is TGTGCCAGCAGCCTCAGAGGGGTGGGTCCCACAGATACGCAGTATTTT.

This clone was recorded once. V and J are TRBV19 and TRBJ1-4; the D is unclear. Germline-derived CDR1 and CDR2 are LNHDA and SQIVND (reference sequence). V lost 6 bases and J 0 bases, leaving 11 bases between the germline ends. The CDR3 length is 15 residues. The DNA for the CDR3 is TGTGCCAGTAGGCAGCCAAGTTCAACTAATGAAAAACTGTTTTTT. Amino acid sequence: CASRQPSSTNEKLFF.

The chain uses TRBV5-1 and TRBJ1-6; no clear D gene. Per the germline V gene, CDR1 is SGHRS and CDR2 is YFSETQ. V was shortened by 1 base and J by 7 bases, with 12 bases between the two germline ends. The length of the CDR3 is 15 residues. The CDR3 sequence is CASSLQRTENSPLHF. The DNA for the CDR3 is TGCGCCAGCAGCTTGCAACGTACAGAAAATTCACCCCTCCACTTT.

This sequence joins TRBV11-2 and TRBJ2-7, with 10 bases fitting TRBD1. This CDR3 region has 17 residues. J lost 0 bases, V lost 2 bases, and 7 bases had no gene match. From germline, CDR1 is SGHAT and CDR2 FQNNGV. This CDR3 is CASSLPGWDRGSYEQYF. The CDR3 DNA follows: TGTGCCAGCAGCTTACCTGGCTGGGACAGGGGCTCCTACGAGCAGTACTTC. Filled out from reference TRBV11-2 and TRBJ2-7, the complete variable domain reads EAGVAQSPRYKIIEKRQSVAFWCNPISGHATLYWYQQILGQGPKLLIQFQNNGVVDDSQLPKDRFSAERLKGVDSTLKIQPAKLEDSAVYLCASSLPGWDRGSYEQYFGPGTRLTVT.

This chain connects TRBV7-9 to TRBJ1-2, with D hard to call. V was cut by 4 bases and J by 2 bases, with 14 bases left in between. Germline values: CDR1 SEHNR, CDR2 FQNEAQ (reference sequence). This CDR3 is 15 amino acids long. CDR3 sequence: CASSSRASGNYGYTF. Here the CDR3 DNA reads TGTGCCAGCAGCTCTCGGGCCTCCGGCAACTATGGCTACACCTTC.

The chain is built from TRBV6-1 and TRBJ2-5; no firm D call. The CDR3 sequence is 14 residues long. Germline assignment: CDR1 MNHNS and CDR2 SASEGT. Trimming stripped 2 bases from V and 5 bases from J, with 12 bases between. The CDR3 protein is CASSENVNGETQYF. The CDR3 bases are TGTGCCAGCAGTGAAAATGTTAACGGGGAGACCCAGTACTTC.

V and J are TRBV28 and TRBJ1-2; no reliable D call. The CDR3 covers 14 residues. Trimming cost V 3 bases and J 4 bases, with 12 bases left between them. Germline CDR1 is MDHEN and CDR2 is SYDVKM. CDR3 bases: TGTGCCAGCAGTTTCCCCGGTCCCCTCTATGGCTACACCTTC. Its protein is CASSFPGPLYGYTF.

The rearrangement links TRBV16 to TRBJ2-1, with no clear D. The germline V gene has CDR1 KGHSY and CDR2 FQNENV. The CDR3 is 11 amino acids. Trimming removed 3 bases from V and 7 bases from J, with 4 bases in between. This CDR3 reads CASSHENEQFF. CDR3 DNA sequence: TGTGCCAGCAGCCATGAAAATGAGCAGTTCTTC.

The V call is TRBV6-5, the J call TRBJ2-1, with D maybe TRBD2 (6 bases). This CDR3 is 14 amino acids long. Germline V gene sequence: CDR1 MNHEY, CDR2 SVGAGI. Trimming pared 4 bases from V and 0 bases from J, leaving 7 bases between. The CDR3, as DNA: TGTGCCAGCAGTTTGGGGGGCTCCTACAATGAGCAGTTCTTC. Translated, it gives CASSLGGSYNEQFF.

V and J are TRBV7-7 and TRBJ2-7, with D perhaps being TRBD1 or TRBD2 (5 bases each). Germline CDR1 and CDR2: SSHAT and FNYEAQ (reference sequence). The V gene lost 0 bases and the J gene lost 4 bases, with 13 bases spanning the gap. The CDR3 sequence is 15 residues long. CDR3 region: CASSLAFGAGYEQYF. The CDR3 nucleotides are TGTGCCAGCAGCTTAGCTTTCGGGGCTGGATACGAGCAGTACTTC.

Here the CDR3 DNA reads TGCGCCAGCAGCTTGGCGTCGAACAATGAGCAGTTCTTC. It encodes CASSLASNNEQFF. The chain joins TRBV5-1 to TRBJ2-1; D not resolved. The CDR3 covers 13 residues. V gave up 0 bases and J gave up 5 bases, with 6 bases separating them. In germline, CDR1 is SGHRS, CDR2 YFSETQ.

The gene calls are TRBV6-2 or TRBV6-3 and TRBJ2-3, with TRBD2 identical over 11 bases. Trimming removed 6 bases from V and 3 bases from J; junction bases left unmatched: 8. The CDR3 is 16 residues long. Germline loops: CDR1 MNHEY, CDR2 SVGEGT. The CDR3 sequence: CASSQLAGGGTDTQYF. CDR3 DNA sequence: TGTGCCAGCAGCCAGCTAGCGGGGGGCGGTACAGATACGCAGTATTTT.

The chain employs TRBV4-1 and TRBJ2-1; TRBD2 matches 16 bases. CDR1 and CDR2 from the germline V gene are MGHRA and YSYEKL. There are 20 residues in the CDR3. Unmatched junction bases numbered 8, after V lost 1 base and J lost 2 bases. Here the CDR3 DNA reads TGCGCCAGCAGCCAAGCTGTACAGGGGACTAGCGGGGGGGCCTACAATGAGCAGTTCTTC. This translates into CASSQAVQGTSGGAYNEQFF.

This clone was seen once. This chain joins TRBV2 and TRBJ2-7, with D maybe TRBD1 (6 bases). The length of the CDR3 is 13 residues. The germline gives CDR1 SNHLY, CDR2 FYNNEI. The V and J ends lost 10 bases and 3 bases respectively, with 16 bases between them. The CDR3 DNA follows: TGTGCCATATCAGGACAGAAGGGCTACGAGCAGTACTTC. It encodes CAISGQKGYEQYF.

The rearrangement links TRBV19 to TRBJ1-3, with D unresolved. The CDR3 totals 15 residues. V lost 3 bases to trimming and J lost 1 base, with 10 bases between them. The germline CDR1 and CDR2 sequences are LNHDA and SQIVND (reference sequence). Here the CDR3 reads CASSIALISGNTIYF. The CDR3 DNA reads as TGTGCCAGTAGTATCGCCCTAATATCTGGAAACACCATATATTTT.

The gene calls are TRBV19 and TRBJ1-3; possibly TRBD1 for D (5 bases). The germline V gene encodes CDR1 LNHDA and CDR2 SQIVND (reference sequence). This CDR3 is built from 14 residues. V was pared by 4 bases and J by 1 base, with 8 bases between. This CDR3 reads CASSTGSSGNTIYF. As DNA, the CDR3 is TGTGCCAGTAGTACAGGGAGTTCTGGAAACACCATATATTTT.

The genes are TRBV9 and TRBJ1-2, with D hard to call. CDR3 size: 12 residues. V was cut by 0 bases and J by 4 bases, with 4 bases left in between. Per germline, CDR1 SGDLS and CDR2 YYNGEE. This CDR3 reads CASSVGGYGYTF. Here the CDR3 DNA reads TGTGCCAGCAGCGTAGGGGGCTATGGCTACACCTTC.

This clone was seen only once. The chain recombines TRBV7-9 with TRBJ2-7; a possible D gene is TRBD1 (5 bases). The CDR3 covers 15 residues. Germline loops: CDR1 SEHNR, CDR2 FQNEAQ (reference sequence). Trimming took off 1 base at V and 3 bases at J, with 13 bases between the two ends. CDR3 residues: CASSLGAGPFYEQYF. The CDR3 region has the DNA TGTGCCAGCAGCTTAGGGGCAGGGCCATTCTACGAGCAGTACTTC.